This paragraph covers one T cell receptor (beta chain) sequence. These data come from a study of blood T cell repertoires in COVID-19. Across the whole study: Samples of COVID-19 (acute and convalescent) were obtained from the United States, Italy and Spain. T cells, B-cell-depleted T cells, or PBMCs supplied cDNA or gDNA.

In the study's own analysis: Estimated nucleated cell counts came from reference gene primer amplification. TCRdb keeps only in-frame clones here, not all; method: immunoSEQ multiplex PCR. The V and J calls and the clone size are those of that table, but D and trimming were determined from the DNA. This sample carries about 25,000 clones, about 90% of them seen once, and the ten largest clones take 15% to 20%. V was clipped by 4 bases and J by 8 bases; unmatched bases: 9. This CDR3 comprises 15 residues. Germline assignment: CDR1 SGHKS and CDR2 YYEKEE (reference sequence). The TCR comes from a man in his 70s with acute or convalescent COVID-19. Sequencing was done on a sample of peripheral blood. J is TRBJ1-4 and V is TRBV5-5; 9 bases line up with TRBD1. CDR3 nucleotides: TGTGCCAGCAGCGGAGGGACAGGGCTTGGGGAAAAACTGTTTTTT. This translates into CASSGGTGLGEKLFF.